These 27 T cell receptor beta chains originate from one sample sequenced in a study of blood T cell repertoires in COVID-19. The protocol was immunoSEQ multiplex PCR, while the TCRdb copy is restricted to in-frame clones and leaves out a portion. The table has about 230,000 clones, more than 80% seen once. Sequencing was carried out using peripheral blood. The receptors shown here come from a man younger than 40 with COVID-19, enrolled during active disease.

The chain couples TRBV11-2 to TRBJ1-6; a possible D gene is TRBD1 (6 bases). CDR1 and CDR2 from the germline V gene are SGHAT and FQNNGV. The CDR3 spans 17 residues. Trimming shortened V by 2 bases and J by 3 bases, and 14 bases separated the two germline ends. The CDR3 is CASSLQGDRNYNSPLHF. CDR3 DNA: TGTGCCAGCAGCTTACAGGGAGACAGGAACTATAATTCACCCCTCCACTTT.

This clone was seen just once. The chain carries TRBV5-1 and TRBJ2-1; the match to TRBD2 covers 13 bases. Unmatched junction bases numbered 5, after V lost 4 bases and J lost 7 bases. The CDR3 covers 15 residues. Germline loops: CDR1 SGHRS, CDR2 YFSETQ. CDR3 in amino acids: CASSPLAGGLNEQFF. The CDR3 bases are TGCGCCAGCAGCCCACTAGCGGGGGGGCTGAATGAGCAGTTCTTC. The variable domain in full, with the rest retrieved from reference TRBV5-1 and TRBJ2-1, is KAGVTQTPRYLIKTRGQQVTLSCSPISGHRSVSWYQQTPGQGLQFLFEYFSETQRNKGNFPGRFSGRQFSNSRSEMNVSTLELGDSALYLCASSPLAGGLNEQFFGPGTRLTVL.

The rearrangement uses TRBV11-2 and TRBJ1-1, with a tentative D call TRBD1 (6 bases). Germline-derived CDR1 and CDR2 are SGHAT and FQNNGV. The V end lost 6 bases, the J end lost 1 base, and 18 bases lay between the germline ends. The CDR3 totals 16 residues. CDR3 coding DNA: TGTGCCAGCAGTAGGGGACAACAGTTACGGAACACTGAAGCTTTCTTT. It codes for CASSRGQQLRNTEAFF.

The chain links TRBV5-1 to TRBJ2-7; D is perhaps TRBD2 (6 bases). The V and J ends lost 5 bases and 3 bases respectively, with 12 bases between them. The germline CDR1 and CDR2 sequences are SGHRS and YFSETQ. The CDR3 loop spans 13 amino acids. CDR3 coding DNA: TGCGCCAGCAGGGCGGGGACGAGCTACGAGCAGTACTTC. It codes for CASRAGTSYEQYF.

The CDR3 loop reads CAISEGTGLTYEQYF. CDR3 DNA: TGTGCCATCAGTGAGGGGACAGGGTTGACGTACGAGCAGTACTTC. The chain joins TRBV10-3 to TRBJ2-7; TRBD1 aligns across 9 bases. Trimming cost V 2 bases and J 4 bases; bases outside gene matches: 6. There are 15 residues in the CDR3. Looked up from germline, CDR1 is ENHRY and CDR2 is SYGVKD.

The chain recombines TRBV28 with TRBJ1-6, with 8 bases fitting TRBD1. The germline CDR1 and CDR2 sequences are MDHEN and SYDVKM. V lost 1 base and J lost 0; bases outside the gene matches: 5. This CDR3 region has 18 residues. CDR3 in amino acids: CASSLLGTGSSYNSPLHF. CDR3 DNA sequence: TGTGCCAGCAGTTTATTGGGGACAGGCAGCTCCTATAATTCACCCCTCCACTTT.

The rearrangement joins TRBV20-1 to TRBJ2-7, with D perhaps matching TRBD1 (6 bases). The CDR3 is 11 residues long. The V and J ends lost 4 bases and 2 bases respectively, with 6 bases between them. Germline CDR1 reads DFQATT; CDR2 reads SNEGSKA (reference sequence). DNA for the CDR3: TGCAGTGCTAACAGGGCCTACGAGCAGTACTTC. Translating gives CSANRAYEQYF.

CDR3 region: CASRFGTGNQPQHF. CDR3 sequence (DNA): TGTGCCAGCAGATTCGGCACAGGGAATCAGCCCCAGCATTTT. The chain combines TRBV2 with TRBJ1-5; D may be TRBD1 (6 bases). V lost 6 bases, J lost 4 bases, and 13 bases lay in between. This CDR3 is built from 14 residues. In germline, CDR1 is SNHLY, CDR2 FYNNEI.

J is TRBJ2-7 and V is TRBV11-2; TRBD2 matches at 14 bases. The CDR3 runs 16 residues. CDR1 and CDR2 from the germline V gene are SGHAT and FQNNGV. The V gene end was trimmed by 5 bases and the J gene end by 2 bases; junction bases not matched to a gene: 5. The CDR3 sequence: CASSILTSGGAYEQYF. The DNA for the CDR3 is TGTGCCAGCAGCATCCTGACTAGCGGGGGGGCCTACGAGCAGTACTTC.

The V gene is TRBV5-4, the J gene TRBJ1-2; no firm D call. The length of the CDR3 is 16 residues. Trimming left V 0 bases short and J 4 bases short, with 16 bases between. Germline CDR1 is SGHNT and CDR2 is YYREEE (reference sequence). The CDR3 bases are TGTGCCAGCAGCTTGGATTCGGCAGGCTCCATCTATGGCTACACCTTC. This encodes CASSLDSAGSIYGYTF.

The chain carries TRBV3-1 (or the pseudogene TRBV3-2) and TRBJ1-6; D is unresolved. The CDR3 is 13 amino acids. CDR1 is LGHDT, CDR2 YNNKEL, per germline (reference sequence). Trimming left V 2 bases short and J 14 bases short, with 13 bases between. The DNA of the CDR3 is TGTGCCAGCAGCCAACCGACCATCGGGGCCCTCCACTTT. This gives the protein CASSQPTIGALHF.

This clone came up a few times. The chain is built from TRBV15 and TRBJ1-2; 9 bases are a match to TRBD1. Germline V lookup: CDR1 LNHNV, CDR2 YYDKDF (reference sequence). Germline trimming cut 5 bases from V and 8 bases from J; bases unmatched to any gene: 6. The CDR3 loop spans 13 amino acids. The CDR3 region is CATSPDRGYGYTF. CDR3 sequence (DNA): TGTGCCACCAGCCCAGACAGGGGGTACGGCTACACCTTC.

On this clone: One junction end does not reproduce the germline sequence, and a read error may be involved. The chain joins TRBV25-1 to TRBJ2-7; D is perhaps TRBD1 (5 bases). This CDR3 comprises 13 residues. In germline, CDR1 is MGHDK, CDR2 SYGVNS. The CDR3 bases are TGTGCCAGCAGCCGACAGTTCTCCCACGAGCAGTACTTC. Protein product: CASSRQFSHEQYF.

The chain recombines TRBV19 with TRBJ2-3; D might be TRBD1 (6 bases). This CDR3 has 12 amino acids. The germline V and J ends were trimmed by 6 bases and 8 bases, with 12 bases remaining between them. Germline V gene data show CDR1 as LNHDA and CDR2 as SQIVND (reference sequence). The CDR3 DNA sequence: TGTGCCAGTAGACCACAGGGAGCTACGCAGTATTTT. As protein: CASRPQGATQYF.

The V gene is TRBV27, the J gene TRBJ2-1; TRBD2 is a possible D gene (6 bases). Germline V CDR1 and CDR2: MNHEY, SMNVEV (reference sequence). V was cut by 11 bases and J by 4 bases, with 9 bases left in between. CDR3 length: 11 residues. The CDR3 here is CAGRGYNEQFF. The CDR3 DNA sequence: TGTGCCGGCCGGGGGTACAATGAGCAGTTCTTC.

This clone was seen only a few times. The chain is built from TRBV5-1 and TRBJ1-1, with D perhaps matching TRBD1 (6 bases). V was cut by 0 bases and J by 3 bases, with 12 bases left in between. Germline V lookup: CDR1 SGHRS, CDR2 YFSETQ. This CDR3 has 15 residues. The CDR3 loop is CASSLGLGAYTEAFF. CDR3 in DNA: TGCGCCAGCAGCTTGGGTCTGGGGGCGTACACTGAAGCTTTCTTT. Filled out from reference TRBV5-1 and TRBJ1-1, the complete variable domain reads KAGVTQTPRYLIKTRGQQVTLSCSPISGHRSVSWYQQTPGQGLQFLFEYFSETQRNKGNFPGRFSGRQFSNSRSEMNVSTLELGDSALYLCASSLGLGAYTEAFFGQGTRLTVV.

The chain uses TRBV6-5 and TRBJ1-5, with D unclear. In germline, CDR1 is MNHEY, CDR2 SVGAGI. The CDR3 has 14 amino acids. Trimming removed 4 bases from V and 4 bases from J, with 11 bases in between. CDR3 in DNA: TGTGCCAGCAGTTCATGGGGAGGGAATCAGCCCCAGCATTTT. This codes for CASSSWGGNQPQHF.

The V and J genes are TRBV7-9 and TRBJ1-4; D possibly corresponds to TRBD1 (6 bases). This CDR3 region has 15 residues. CDR1 is SEHNR, CDR2 FQNEAQ, per germline (reference sequence). The V end lost 5 bases, the J end lost 6 bases, and 16 bases lay between the germline ends. The CDR3 loop is CASSTTGSQDEKLFF. CDR3 DNA: TGTGCCAGCAGCACAACAGGGAGTCAGGATGAAAAACTGTTTTTT.

This chain connects TRBV30 to TRBJ1-1; D not resolved. V dropped 1 base and J dropped 1 base, with 4 bases sitting between them. This CDR3 is built from 12 residues. Germline-derived CDR1 and CDR2 are GTSNPN and SVGIG (reference sequence). This CDR3 reads CAWSEQNTEAFF. DNA for the CDR3: TGTGCCTGGAGTGAACAGAACACTGAAGCTTTCTTT.

The chain carries TRBV4-3 and TRBJ1-4; D is perhaps TRBD1 (5 bases). Per the germline V gene, CDR1 is LGHNA and CDR2 is YSLEER. The ends were cut back, 1 base at V and 10 bases at J, with 13 bases in the middle. The CDR3 loop spans 14 amino acids. CDR3 DNA: TGCGCCAGCAGCCAAGTTCGGGGGAGTGGAAAACTGTTTTTT. Translation gives CASSQVRGSGKLFF.

The chain uses TRBV7-6 and TRBJ2-2, with TRBD2 matching 10 bases. V gave up 5 bases and J gave up 0 bases; unmatched junction bases: 6. Germline V gene lookup returns CDR1 SGHVS and CDR2 FNYEAQ. This CDR3 is built from 17 residues. Written as DNA, the CDR3 is TGTGCCAGCAGCCCCCTAGGACTAGCGGCGAACACCGGGGAGCTGTTTTTT. Translated: CASSPLGLAANTGELFF.

The gene calls are TRBV3-1 (or the pseudogene TRBV3-2) and TRBJ2-1; 7 bases are a match to TRBD2. The CDR3 is 15 residues long. From germline, CDR1 is LGHDT and CDR2 YNNKEL (reference sequence). V was clipped by 4 bases and J by 2 bases; unmatched bases: 5. For the CDR3, the DNA is TGTGCCAGCAGCCCCCCTAGCGGACCCTACAATGAGCAGTTCTTC. Translated, it gives CASSPPSGPYNEQFF.

In nucleotides, the CDR3 is TGTGCCAGTAGTCCAACGGGGACACCTCCAGATGGCTACACCTTC. Its protein is CASSPTGTPPDGYTF. The rearrangement uses TRBV19 and TRBJ1-2; a possible D gene is TRBD1 (6 bases). With 5 bases removed from V and 6 bases from J, the gap between germline ends came to 19 bases. CDR1 is LNHDA and CDR2 is SQIVND in the germline V gene (reference sequence). The CDR3 is made up of 15 amino acids. The full variable domain, its missing parts supplied by reference TRBV19 and TRBJ1-2, is DGGITQSPKYLFRKEGQNVTLSCEQNLNHDAMYWYRQDPGQGLRLIYYSQIVNDFQKGDIAEGYSVSREKKESFPLTVTSAQKNPTAFYLCASSPTGTPPDGYTFGSGTRLTVV.

The chain recombines TRBV5-1 with TRBJ1-1; tentative D call: TRBD1 (6 bases). The germline V and J ends were trimmed by 1 base and 5 bases, with 15 bases remaining between them. From germline, CDR1 is SGHRS and CDR2 YFSETQ. The CDR3 length is 15 residues. CDR3 nucleotide sequence: TGCGCCAGCAGCTTGACAGGGACCTCGGGGACTGAAGCTTTCTTT. Amino acids: CASSLTGTSGTEAFF.

The rearrangement links TRBV6-5 to TRBJ1-6; D ambiguous. The germline V and J ends were trimmed by 0 bases and 10 bases, with 16 bases remaining between them. This CDR3 contains 16 residues. Germline CDR1 MNHEY, CDR2 SVGAGI. In DNA form, the CDR3 reads TGTGCCAGCAGTTACTCGAGGGATCCCGCCGGGTCACCCCTCCACTTT. Encoded protein: CASSYSRDPAGSPLHF.

The chain couples TRBV5-4 to TRBJ2-3; D might be TRBD2 (6 bases). The CDR3 length is 16 residues. Per the germline V gene, CDR1 is SGHNT and CDR2 is YYREEE (reference sequence). The ends were cut back, 4 bases at V and 2 bases at J, with 17 bases in the middle. This chain's CDR3 is CASSKSIGGNTDTQYF. CDR3 nucleotide sequence: TGTGCCAGCAGCAAGTCGATTGGCGGGAACACAGATACGCAGTATTTT.

The chain is built from TRBV11-3 and TRBJ2-3; 9 bases match TRBD2. CDR1 is SGHNT and CDR2 is YENEEA in the germline V gene. The length of the CDR3 is 16 residues. The junction had 12 bases not matched to a gene; V was cut back by 5 bases and J by 6 bases. The CDR3 protein is CASSARGGLAGDTQYF. The CDR3, as DNA: TGTGCCAGCAGCGCCAGAGGGGGACTAGCAGGGGATACGCAGTATTTT.